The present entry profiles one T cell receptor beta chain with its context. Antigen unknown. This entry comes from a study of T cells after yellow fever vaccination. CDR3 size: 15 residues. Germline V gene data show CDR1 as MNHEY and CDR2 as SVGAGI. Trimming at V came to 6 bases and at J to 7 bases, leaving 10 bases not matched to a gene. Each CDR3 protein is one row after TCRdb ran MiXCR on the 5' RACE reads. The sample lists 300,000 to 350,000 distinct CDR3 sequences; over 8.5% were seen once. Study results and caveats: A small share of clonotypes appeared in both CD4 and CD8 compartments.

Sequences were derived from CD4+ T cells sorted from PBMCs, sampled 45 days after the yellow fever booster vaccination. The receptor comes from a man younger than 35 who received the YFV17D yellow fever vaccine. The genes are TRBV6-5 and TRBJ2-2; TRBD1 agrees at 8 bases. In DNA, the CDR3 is TGTGCCAGCAGCCAGACAGGGGAGCCAGGCGGGGAGCTGTTTTTT. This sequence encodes CASSQTGEPGGELFF.